This TCR beta chain was identified during a study of cytomegalovirus exposure and HLA in healthy donors. Regarding the study as a whole: Three of the chains that were CMV-associated were confirmed in vitro to be specific for CMV antigens. At a 0.05 false discovery rate, a later analysis found some 18,000 TCR beta sequences to be associated with HLA alleles. Compared with the roughly 700-donor mean, an Asian-associated ancestry cluster reportedly had fewer N-insertions, according to a later analysis. The likely explanation for a cluster of highly shared sequence variants was sequencing artifact.

Researchers ran the PCR with 60 Vbeta and 13 Jbeta primers. Assay: immunoSEQ multiplex PCR; the TCRdb copy retains only in-frame clones and omits some. The sample comprises some 120,000 clones, 70% to 75% of which are singletons, and around 3.2% rests with the top ten. Germline-derived CDR1 and CDR2 are MNHEY and SMNVEV (reference sequence). V was trimmed by 4 bases and J by 7 bases, leaving 16 bases between them. The CDR3 is 15 amino acids. In the case of this clone: Its target is unknown.

The receptor was isolated from a man aged 25-45 years in good health and CMV-seronegative. V gene TRBV27 combines with J gene TRBJ1-4; D not certain. The sequencing sample was made of PBMCs. CDR3 residues: CASSSPNGPGEKLFF. DNA of the CDR3: TGTGCCAGCAGTTCACCAAACGGCCCGGGTGAAAAACTGTTTTTT.